This entry describes one TCR beta chain. Its antigen is currently not known. Base qualities are not provided; no much larger clone lies one nucleotide away. Flow cytometry had shown CD8+CD57+ cell expansion in the patients selected for sequencing. All patients had severe acquired aplastic anemia diagnosed by International Study of Aplastic Anemia and Agranulocytosis and Camitta criteria. No therapy had been received by the patients at the time of blood sampling. In this study, sorted CD4+ and CD8+ T cells from the blood of healthy subjects and of severe aplastic anemia patients had their TCR repertoires deep-sequenced. Patients were enrolled in the USA under clinicaltrials.gov protocols 00001620, 01623167, 00001397, 00071045, 00081523 and 00961064. Ficoll-Paque density gradient centrifugation was used to isolate peripheral blood mononuclear cells. Before DNA extraction, CD4+ and CD8+ T cells were sorted by FACS or by magnetic beads.

Genomic DNA was used as template for profiling of TCR beta VDJ combinations and CDR3 sequences. TCR repertoire sequencing was run on an Illumina HiSeq 2000. In the authors' own workflow: Repertoire assessment relied on Simpson's diversity index, CDR3 size and DJ length profiles, and TRBV/TRBJ rearrangement plots. Whichever DNA sequence was most abundant in the deep sequencing data was defined as the immunodominant clone. CDR3 amino acid sequences were screened for sharing across subjects and compared with published repertoires and the VDJdb database. The public reads were reanalyzed by TCRdb: fastp trimming at Q25, MiXCR alignment, in-frame beta chains only. Every CDR3 protein is listed once, alongside the most common genes and DNA of its rows. TCRdb assigned the V and J calls; the authors' analysis was not used. The table for this sample lists about 180,000 distinct CDR3 sequences; about 50% of them were counted only once. 10% to 15% of the sample comes from the top ten.

The data are from a study of CD8+CD57+ T cells in acquired aplastic anemia (dated by TCRdb to 2017 to 2018). Some background on the complete study: Extracted DNA from sorted CD4+ and CD8+ cells averaged around 3.3 ug, ranging from about 0.17 to 30 ug. CD8+CD57+ expansion was defined as frequency above the mean frequency observed in healthy subjects. The study at large found these results: Between patients and healthy controls, no significant difference in CD8+ Simpson's diversity was found (P=0.060). Roughly 30 CD8+ CDR3 sequences were shared between patients and controls but appeared highly expressed in patients and within their immunodominant clones.

Measured from the cysteine to the phenylalanine, the CDR3 is 11 residues long. The entry retains the CDR3 DNA only, 33 bases that are in frame from base 1. A distance of 8 bases separates the germline ends of V and J, which lose 3 bases and 6 bases respectively. Via the germline V gene, CDR1 is SQVTM and CDR2 ANQGSEA. The origin of this receptor is a human donor with aplastic anemia. The V gene is TRBV29-1 and the J gene is TRBJ1-1; the D gene is not confidently resolved. Sequencing input: sorted CD4+, CD8+, or CD8+CD57+ T cells (not recorded which) from PBMCs. The CDR3 region reads CSVDKRPEAFF. The DNA reads as follows: TGCAGCGTTGATAAGAGACCTGAAGCTTTCTTT.